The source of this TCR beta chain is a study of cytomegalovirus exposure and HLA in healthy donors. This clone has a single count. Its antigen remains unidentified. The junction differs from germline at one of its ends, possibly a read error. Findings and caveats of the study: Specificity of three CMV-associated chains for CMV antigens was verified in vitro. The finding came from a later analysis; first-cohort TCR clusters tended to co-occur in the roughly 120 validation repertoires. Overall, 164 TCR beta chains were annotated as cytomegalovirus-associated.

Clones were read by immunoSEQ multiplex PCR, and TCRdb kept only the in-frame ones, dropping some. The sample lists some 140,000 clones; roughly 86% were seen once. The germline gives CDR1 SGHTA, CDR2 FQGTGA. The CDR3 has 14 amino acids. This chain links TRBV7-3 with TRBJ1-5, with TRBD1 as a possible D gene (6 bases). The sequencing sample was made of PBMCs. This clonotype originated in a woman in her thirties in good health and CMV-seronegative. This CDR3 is CASSLRGGDQPQHF. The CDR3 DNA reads TGTGCCAGCAGTTTAAGGGGGGGCGATCAGCCCCAGCATTTT.